The T cell receptor (beta chain) described here comes from a study of vaccination effects on CD4 cells after COVID-19. In regard to this clone: The antigen is not known.

This CDR3 is 15 amino acids long. Looked up from germline, CDR1 is LGHDT and CDR2 is YNNKEL (reference sequence). The ends were cut back, 1 base at V and 8 bases at J, with 14 bases in the middle. Pools of viral peptides were used by the ViraFEST assay to expand antigen-specific CD4+ T cells ahead of sequencing. An approximately 10-day culture period preceded the isolation of CD4+ T cells. Of the BNT162b2 and mRNA-1273 vaccines, participants received two doses of one or the other. Generated by immunoSEQ multiplex PCR, the TCRdb table keeps only in-frame clones and is missing some. The sample holds around 65,000 clones, 55% to 85% seen once.

V and J are TRBV3-1 (or the pseudogene TRBV3-2) and TRBJ1-4, with D perhaps matching TRBD1 (6 bases). Here the sequenced sample was CD4+ T cells from PBMCs cultured with HCoV-229E spike peptides, taken after COVID-19 vaccination. The clonotype originates from a human donor who received a COVID-19 vaccine. CDR3 in amino acids: CASSQVQAGVEKLFF. DNA for the CDR3: TGTGCCAGCAGCCAAGTTCAGGCAGGGGTGGAAAAACTGTTTTTT.